This TCR beta chain was recorded in a study of T cell repertoires and HLA-DP antigens. Germline V gene sequence: CDR1 MRHNA, CDR2 SNTAGT. There are 17 residues in the CDR3. Trimming shortened V by 0 bases and J by 5 bases, and 16 bases separated the two germline ends. On this clone: Its antigen is unidentified.

Sequencing used immunoSEQ multiplex PCR; TCRdb keeps in-frame clones, though not all of them. Of almost 90,000 clones listed, approximately 86% are singletons. The sequence came from a man aged 45-60 years in good health and CMV-seronegative. This chain joins TRBV6-4 and TRBJ2-2; TRBD1 might be the D (5 bases). The sample consisted of CD4+ T cells from PBMCs. The DNA of the CDR3 is TGTGCCAGCAGTGACTCGCCTCTGACAGTAGGGACCGGGGAGCTGTTTTTT. As protein: CASSDSPLTVGTGELFF.